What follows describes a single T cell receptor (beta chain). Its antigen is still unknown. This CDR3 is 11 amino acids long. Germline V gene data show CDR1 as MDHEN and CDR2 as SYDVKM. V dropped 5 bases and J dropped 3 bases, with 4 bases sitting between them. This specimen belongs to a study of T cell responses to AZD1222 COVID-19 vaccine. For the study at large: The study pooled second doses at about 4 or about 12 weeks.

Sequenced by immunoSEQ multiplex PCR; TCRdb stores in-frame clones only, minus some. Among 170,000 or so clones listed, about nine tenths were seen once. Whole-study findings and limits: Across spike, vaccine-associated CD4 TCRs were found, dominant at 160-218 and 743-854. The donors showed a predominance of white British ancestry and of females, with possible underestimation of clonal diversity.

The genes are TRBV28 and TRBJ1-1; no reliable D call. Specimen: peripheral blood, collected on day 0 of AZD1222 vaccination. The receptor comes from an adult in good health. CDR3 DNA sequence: TGTGCCAGCAGTCGTTACACTGAAGCTTTCTTT. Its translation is CASSRYTEAFF.